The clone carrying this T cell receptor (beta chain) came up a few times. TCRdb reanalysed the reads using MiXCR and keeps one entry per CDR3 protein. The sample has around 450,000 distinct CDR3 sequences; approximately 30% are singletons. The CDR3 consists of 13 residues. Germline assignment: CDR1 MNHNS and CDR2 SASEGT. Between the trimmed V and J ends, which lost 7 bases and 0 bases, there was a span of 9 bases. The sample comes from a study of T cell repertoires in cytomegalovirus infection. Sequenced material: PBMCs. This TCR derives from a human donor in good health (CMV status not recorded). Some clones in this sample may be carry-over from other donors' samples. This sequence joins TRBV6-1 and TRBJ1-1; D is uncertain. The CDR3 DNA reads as TGTGCCAGCACCTCCATAGTGAACACTGAAGCTTTCTTT. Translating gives CASTSIVNTEAFF.